What follows is one T cell receptor (beta chain) and its context. Its antigen is unidentified. The CDR3 is 16 amino acids. Per germline, CDR1 MDHEN and CDR2 SYDVKM. V was trimmed by 6 bases and J by 1 base, leaving 16 bases between them. Sequencing was performed with immunoSEQ multiplex PCR; in TCRdb, only in-frame clones are kept and a portion is missing. Here the sample spans 46,000 or so clones, more than 75% being singletons. This sample was taken from a study of T cell clonotyping in hematopoietic cell transplantation. Overall study: Cytoreduction preceded collection of pretransplant recipient samples.

The time point is: recipient sample about 28 days before transplant, after cytoreduction. Points from the study as a whole: After transplant, recipient diversity fell while pathologically expanded clonotypes grew through day 180. Broader posttransplant TCR repertoire diversity was predicted by graft donor and pretransplant recipient Inverse Simpson Index values.

The sample consisted of peripheral blood mononuclear cells, taken before stem cell transplant. This sequence was found in a man in his sixties with biphenotypic leukemia. Some clones in this sample may be carry-over from other donors' samples. The rearrangement uses TRBV28 and TRBJ1-3; D gene ambiguous. The CDR3 region has the DNA TGTGCCAGCAGCCTCAGGCAGGCCTATTCTGGAAACACCATATATTTT. This encodes CASSLRQAYSGNTIYF.